The 13 T cell receptor beta chains reported below all come from one sample, sequenced in a study of blood T cell repertoires in COVID-19. Libraries were prepared by immunoSEQ multiplex PCR; TCRdb keeps only in-frame clonotypes and omits some of them. The table has a few hundred thousand clones, around 87% seen once; the top ten hold 7.8%. The source material was peripheral blood. Receptors originate from a woman in her forties or fifties who had recovered from COVID-19.

The CDR3, as DNA: TGTGCCAGCTCAGCGGGGAATGGCTACACCTTC. Amino acids: CASSAGNGYTF. V is TRBV18 and J is TRBJ1-2; D unclear. Trimming shortened V by 5 bases and J by 6 bases, and 7 bases separated the two germline ends. The CDR3 has 11 residues. Germline V gene lookup returns CDR1 KGHSH and CDR2 LQKENI.

This clone has ten or more counts. V usage is TRBV10-2 and J usage is TRBJ1-4; 7 bases fit TRBD1. This CDR3 spans 16 amino acids. Trimming cost V 2 bases and J 8 bases; bases outside gene matches: 11. Per the germline V gene, CDR1 is WSHSY and CDR2 is SAAADI. The DNA for the CDR3 is TGCGCCAGCAGTGAGCGGGAAGGGGGCGCTCAGGAAAAACTGTTTTTT. Translated: CASSEREGGAQEKLFF.

The rearrangement uses TRBV2 and TRBJ1-4, with 12 positions matching TRBD1. CDR3 length equals 15 residues. CDR1 is SNHLY, CDR2 FYNNEI, per germline. With 2 bases clipped from V and 7 bases from J, the junction kept 2 bases outside the gene matches. CDR3 sequence reads: CASSEWDRGLEKLFF. DNA of the CDR3: TGTGCCAGCAGTGAATGGGACAGGGGGCTTGAAAAACTGTTTTTT.

This chain links TRBV18 with TRBJ2-7, with 8 bases identical to TRBD1. Per germline, CDR1 KGHSH and CDR2 LQKENI. Germline trimming cut 3 bases from V and 2 bases from J; bases unmatched to any gene: 9. The CDR3 is 16 amino acids. CDR3 in DNA: TGTGCCAGCTCACCCCCCGGACAGGGACGGACCTACGAGCAGTACTTC. This sequence encodes CASSPPGQGRTYEQYF.

The gene calls are TRBV7-2 and TRBJ2-7; the match to TRBD2 covers 7 bases. V shed 4 bases and J 4 bases; nucleotides not matched to a gene: 4. The CDR3 covers 13 residues. Looked up from germline, CDR1 is SGHTA and CDR2 is FQGNSA. CDR3 nucleotide sequence: TGTGCCAGCAGCTGGGGAGGGGTATACGAGCAGTACTTC. Protein: CASSWGGVYEQYF.

This sequence joins TRBV28 and TRBJ1-3; no clear D gene. Germline V CDR1 and CDR2: MDHEN, SYDVKM. The CDR3 loop spans 17 amino acids. Between the trimmed V and J ends, which lost 3 bases and 0 bases, there was a span of 15 bases. CDR3 amino acids: CASSLRAATFSGNTIYF. CDR3 coding DNA: TGTGCCAGCAGTTTGAGGGCCGCAACCTTCTCTGGAAACACCATATATTTT.

The V and J genes are TRBV5-4 and TRBJ1-1; possibly TRBD1 for D (5 bases). Trimming removed 0 bases at V and 4 bases at J, with 16 bases between. CDR3 size: 16 residues. Germline assignment: CDR1 SGHNT and CDR2 YYREEE (reference sequence). CDR3 nucleotides: TGTGCCAGCAGCTTGGGTTCTCCGGGGGGACTCACTGAAGCTTTCTTT. Translation gives CASSLGSPGGLTEAFF.

This sequence joins TRBV12-3 or TRBV12-4 and TRBJ2-7; tentatively, D is TRBD1 (5 bases). The CDR3 is 12 residues long. With 3 bases removed from V and 7 bases from J, the gap between germline ends came to 10 bases. The DNA of the CDR3 is TGTGCCAGCAGTTTTCCAGGGCAGGAGCAGTACTTC. As protein: CASSFPGQEQYF.

The CDR3 nucleotides are TGTGCCAGCAGCCTCGACACTGCTAGCAATCAGCCCCAGCATTTT. Translating gives CASSLDTASNQPQHF. The V gene is TRBV11-2, the J gene TRBJ1-5; D not resolved. The CDR3 extends over 15 amino acids. The germline gives CDR1 SGHAT, CDR2 FQNNGV. V lost 5 bases to trimming and J lost 0 bases, with 11 bases between them.

The chain has TRBV6-2 or TRBV6-3 and TRBJ2-7, with 8 bases matching TRBD2. The ends lost 0 bases at V and 1 base at J; junction bases unmatched: 11. The CDR3 has 18 residues. Looked up from germline, CDR1 is MNHEY and CDR2 is SVGEGT. The CDR3 region is CASSYSAGLVFDSYEQYF. Here the CDR3 DNA reads TGTGCCAGCAGTTACTCGGCGGGACTAGTCTTTGATTCCTACGAGCAGTACTTC.

J is TRBJ1-6 and V is TRBV5-1, with D maybe TRBD1 (6 bases). V was shortened by 4 bases and J by 8 bases, with 16 bases between the two germline ends. This CDR3 is built from 15 residues. In germline, CDR1 is SGHRS, CDR2 YFSETQ. Here the CDR3 reads CASSGTGFYDSPLHF. In DNA, the CDR3 is TGCGCCAGCAGCGGAACAGGGTTTTATGATTCACCCCTCCACTTT.

The chain uses TRBV6-2 or TRBV6-3 and TRBJ2-2; the match to TRBD1 covers 8 bases. After removal of 5 bases from V and 4 bases from J, the junction contained 6 bases not matched to a gene. Germline V lookup: CDR1 MNHEY, CDR2 SVGEGT. The CDR3 has 15 amino acids. The CDR3 sequence: CASSTGQEATGELFF. CDR3 nucleotide sequence: TGTGCCAGCAGTACGGGACAGGAGGCCACCGGGGAGCTGTTTTTT.

The chain combines TRBV5-4 with TRBJ1-1, with D uncertain. The V end lost 0 bases, the J end lost 5 bases, and 11 bases lay between the germline ends. CDR1 and CDR2 (germline): SGHNT, YYREEE (reference sequence). CDR3 length: 14 amino acids. The CDR3 region is CASSLDASGTEAFF. The CDR3 DNA follows: TGTGCCAGCAGCTTGGATGCATCGGGGACTGAAGCTTTCTTT.